This TCR beta chain was retrieved from a study of identical twins. Study conclusions and caveats: The more abundant beta clonotypes in cord blood had fewer insertions, and memory repertoires did not show this.

About this clonotype itself: Its target is not known.

Each CDR3 protein is one row after TCRdb ran MiXCR on the 5' RACE reads. The sample records 750,000 to 950,000 distinct CDR3 sequences, around an eighth being singletons. The germline CDR1 and CDR2 sequences are MNHNS and SASEGT. The CDR3 spans 14 residues. Trimming cost V 5 bases and J 9 bases; bases outside gene matches: 8. These same data were also listed under a study on yellow fever vaccine responses in identical twins.

The sequenced sample consisted of PBMCs. This chain links TRBV6-1 with TRBJ2-1; 9 nucleotides align to TRBD1. The receptor's source is a woman aged 18-29 years in good health. DNA for the CDR3: TGTGCCAGCAGTCCGGGACAGGGTAAGGGTGAGCAGTTCTTC. Translation: CASSPGQGKGEQFF.